The 7 T cell receptor beta chains presented below share a single source sample, sequenced in a study of T cells in localized non-small cell lung cancer. This table comes from immunoSEQ multiplex PCR, and its TCRdb copy is limited to in-frame clones, with some not included. The sample lists approximately 15,000 clones, 75% to 90% seen once, with around 4.2% in the top ten. The specimen was peripheral blood, collected before any cancer treatment. These receptors all stem from a woman aged 40 to 75 with stage I lung adenocarcinoma.

This clone occurred a few times. This specimen includes other DNA sequences encoding the same CDR3. The CDR3 bases are TGTGCCAGCAGCAGGAGCGGGGGTACAGAGGGAGCTTTCTTT. It is translated as CASSRSGGTEGAFF. The rearrangement joins TRBV7-9 to TRBJ1-1; possible D gene TRBD1, 5 bases. The CDR3 sequence is 14 residues long. Germline CDR1 reads SEHNR; CDR2 reads FQNEAQ (reference sequence). The V end was cut by 5 bases, the J end by 10 bases, with 20 bases between.

This chain links TRBV7-2 with TRBJ2-3, with no clear D. The CDR3 has 15 amino acids. Germline CDR1 SGHTA, CDR2 FQGNSA. The germline V and J ends were trimmed by 6 bases and 5 bases, with 18 bases remaining between them. The CDR3 DNA is TGTGCCAGCAGGATGTCCAGCCTTGGGGTAGATACGCAGTATTTT. Translation gives CASRMSSLGVDTQYF.

The chain couples TRBV5-6 to TRBJ2-5; D is unresolved. Trimming removed 4 bases from V and 0 bases from J, with 1 base in between. Germline CDR1 reads SGHDT; CDR2 reads YYEEEE. This CDR3 has 11 residues. CDR3 protein: CASSDQETQYF. CDR3 DNA sequence: TGTGCCAGCAGCGACCAAGAGACCCAGTACTTC.

The V call is TRBV5-1, the J call TRBJ2-7; no reliable D call. The CDR3 loop spans 18 amino acids. Germline CDR1 SGHRS, CDR2 YFSETQ. V was cut by 4 bases and J by 2 bases, with 25 bases left in between. For the CDR3, the DNA is TGCGCCAGCAGCCCCCTCTTCCCGCTCTCAGGCAGAGCCTACGAGCAGTACTTC. Its translation is CASSPLFPLSGRAYEQYF.

This chain connects TRBV5-1 to TRBJ2-5, with a weak D call TRBD1 (6 bases). Looked up from germline, CDR1 is SGHRS and CDR2 is YFSETQ. The V end lost 3 bases, the J end lost 4 bases, and 13 bases lay between the germline ends. This CDR3 spans 14 amino acids. The CDR3 protein is CASSWDGQRETQYF. The CDR3 DNA reads TGCGCCAGCAGCTGGGACGGACAGCGAGAGACCCAGTACTTC.

The rearrangement links TRBV7-8 to TRBJ1-2; maybe TRBD1 (5 bases). CDR1 and CDR2 from the germline V gene are SGHVS and FQNEAQ. Trimming removed 1 base from V and 6 bases from J, with 12 bases in between. This CDR3 region has 14 residues. Here the CDR3 DNA reads TGTGCCAGCAGCTTAGGTGGGACGTCGAATGGCTACACCTTC. Amino acids: CASSLGGTSNGYTF.

The chain carries TRBV4-3 and TRBJ2-3, with 14 bases aligning to TRBD2. The ends lost 0 bases at V and 6 bases at J; junction bases unmatched: 8. Germline CDR1 reads LGHNA; CDR2 reads YSLEER. There are 18 residues in the CDR3. The CDR3 bases are TGCGCCAGCAGCCAAGATCGGACTAGCGGGGGGCGCATGGATACGCAGTATTTT. The encoded protein is CASSQDRTSGGRMDTQYF.